The clone carrying this TCR beta chain was detected once. Its antigen is as yet unknown. A read error may be the cause here, since a much bigger clone is one base away. Germline V gene data show CDR1 as SGHTA and CDR2 as FQGNSA. The CDR3 runs 14 residues. Between the trimmed V and J ends, which lost 4 bases and 4 bases, there was a span of 13 bases. This sample is part of a study of T cell repertoires in cytomegalovirus infection. On the study more broadly: From public TCR beta signatures came an indication of both CMV infection and matching HLA type. Study-level results: CMV carriers having the relevant HLA were flagged by cumulative public TCR beta family frequency.

In TCRdb, the reads were re-called with MiXCR into one record per CDR3 protein. The sample includes hundreds of thousands of distinct CDR3 sequences, approximately 32% of them seen just once. The sequenced sample was cultured CD8+ T cells from PBMCs, obtained from culture after CMV antigen stimulation. This clonotype was obtained from a human donor in good health (CMV status not recorded). Some clones in this sample may be carry-over from other donors' samples. The rearrangement joins TRBV7-2 to TRBJ1-2; D uncertain. CDR3 sequence: CASSYSVGPYGYTF. The CDR3 DNA is TGTGCCAGCAGCTACTCGGTAGGGCCCTATGGCTACACCTTC. Using reference TRBV7-2 and TRBJ1-2 for the parts outside the CDR3, the full variable domain is GAGVSQSPSNKVTEKGKDVELRCDPISGHTALYWYRQSLGQGLEFLIYFQGNSAPDKSGLPSDRFSAERTGGSVSTLTIQRTQQEDSAVYLCASSYSVGPYGYTFGSGTRLTVV.